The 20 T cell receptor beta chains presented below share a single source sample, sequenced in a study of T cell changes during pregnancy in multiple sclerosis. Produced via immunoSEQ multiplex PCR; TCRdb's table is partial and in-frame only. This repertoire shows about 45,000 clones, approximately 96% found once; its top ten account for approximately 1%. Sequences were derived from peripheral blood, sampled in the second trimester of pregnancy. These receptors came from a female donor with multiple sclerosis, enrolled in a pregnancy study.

CDR3 nucleotide sequence: TGTGCCGGGGCAAAGGCAGAAAAACTGTTTTTT. Translation gives CAGAKAEKLFF. The chain uses TRBV2 and TRBJ1-4; possible D gene TRBD1, 5 bases. CDR3 length equals 11 residues. Trimming took off 11 bases at V and 8 bases at J, with 12 bases between the two ends. Germline CDR1 is SNHLY and CDR2 is FYNNEI.

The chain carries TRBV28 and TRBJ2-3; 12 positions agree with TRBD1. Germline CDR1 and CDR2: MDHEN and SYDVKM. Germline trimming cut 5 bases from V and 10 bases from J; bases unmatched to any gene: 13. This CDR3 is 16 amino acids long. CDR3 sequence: CASSPFGTGGYEAQYF. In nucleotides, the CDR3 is TGTGCCAGCAGTCCCTTCGGGACAGGGGGCTATGAAGCGCAGTATTTT.

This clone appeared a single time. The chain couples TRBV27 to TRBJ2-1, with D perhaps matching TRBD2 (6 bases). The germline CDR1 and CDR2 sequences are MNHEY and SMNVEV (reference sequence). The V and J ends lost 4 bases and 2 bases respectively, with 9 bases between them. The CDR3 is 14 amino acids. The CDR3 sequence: CASSSSGAYNEQFF. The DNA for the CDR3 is TGTGCCAGCAGTTCCTCGGGAGCCTACAATGAGCAGTTCTTC.

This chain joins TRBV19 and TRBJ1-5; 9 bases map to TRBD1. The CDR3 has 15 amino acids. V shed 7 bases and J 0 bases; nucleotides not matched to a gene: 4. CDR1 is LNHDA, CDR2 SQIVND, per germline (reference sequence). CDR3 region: CASTTDRGSNQPQHF. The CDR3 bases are TGTGCCAGTACCACGGACAGGGGTAGCAATCAGCCCCAGCATTTT.

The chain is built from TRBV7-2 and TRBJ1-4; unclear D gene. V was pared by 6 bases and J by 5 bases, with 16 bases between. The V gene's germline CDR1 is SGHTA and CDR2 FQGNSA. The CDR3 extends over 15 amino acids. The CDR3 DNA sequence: TGTGCCAGCAGTTTATACAGCAGCCCAAATGAAAAACTGTTTTTT. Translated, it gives CASSLYSSPNEKLFF.

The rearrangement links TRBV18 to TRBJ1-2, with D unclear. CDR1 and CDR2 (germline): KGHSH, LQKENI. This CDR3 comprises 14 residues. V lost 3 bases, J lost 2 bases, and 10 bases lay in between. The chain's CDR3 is CASSPMTGNYGYTF. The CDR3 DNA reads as TGTGCCAGCTCACCCATGACCGGGAACTATGGCTACACCTTC.

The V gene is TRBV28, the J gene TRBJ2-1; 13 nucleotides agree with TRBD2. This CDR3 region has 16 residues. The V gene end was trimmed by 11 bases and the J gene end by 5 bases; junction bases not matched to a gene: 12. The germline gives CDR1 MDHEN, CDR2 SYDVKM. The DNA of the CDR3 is TGTGCCGCCTTACCGGGACTAGCGGGATCTGACAATGAGCAGTTCTTC. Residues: CAALPGLAGSDNEQFF.

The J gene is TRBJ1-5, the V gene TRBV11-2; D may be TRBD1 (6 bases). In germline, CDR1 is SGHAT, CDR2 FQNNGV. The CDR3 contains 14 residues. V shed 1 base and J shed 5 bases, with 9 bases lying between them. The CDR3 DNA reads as TGTGCCAGCAGCTTAGTTTCAGGGGATCAGCCCCAGCATTTT. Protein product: CASSLVSGDQPQHF.

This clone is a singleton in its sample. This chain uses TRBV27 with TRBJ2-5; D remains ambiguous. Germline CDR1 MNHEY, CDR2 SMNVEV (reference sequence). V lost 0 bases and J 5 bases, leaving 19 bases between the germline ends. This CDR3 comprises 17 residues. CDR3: CASSLSRESSIWETQYF. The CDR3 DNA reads TGTGCCAGCAGTTTATCCCGAGAGTCCTCGATATGGGAGACCCAGTACTTC.

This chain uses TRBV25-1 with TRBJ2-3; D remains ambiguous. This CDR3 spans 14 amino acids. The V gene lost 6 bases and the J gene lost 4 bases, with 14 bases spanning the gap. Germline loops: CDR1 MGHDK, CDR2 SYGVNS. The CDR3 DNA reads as TGTGCCAGCAGCGCTGAGCTGGTTTCAGATACGCAGTATTTT. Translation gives CASSAELVSDTQYF. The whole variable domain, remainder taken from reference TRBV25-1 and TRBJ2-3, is EADIYQTPRYLVIGTGKKITLECSQTMGHDKMYWYQQDPGMELHLIHYSYGVNSTEKGDLSSESTVSRIRTEHFPLTLESARPSHTSQYLCASSAELVSDTQYFGPGTRLTVL.

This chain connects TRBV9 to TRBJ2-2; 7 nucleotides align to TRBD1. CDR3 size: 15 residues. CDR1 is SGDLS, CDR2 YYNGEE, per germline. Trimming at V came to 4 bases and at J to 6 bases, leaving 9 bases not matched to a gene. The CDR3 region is CASSLQGITSGELFF. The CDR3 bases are TGTGCCAGCAGCCTACAGGGGATCACTTCCGGGGAGCTGTTTTTT.

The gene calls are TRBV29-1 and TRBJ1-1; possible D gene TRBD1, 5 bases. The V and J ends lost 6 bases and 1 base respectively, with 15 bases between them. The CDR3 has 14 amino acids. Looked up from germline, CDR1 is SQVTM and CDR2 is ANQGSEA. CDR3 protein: CSVGEGAWNTEAFF. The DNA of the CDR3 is TGCAGCGTAGGCGAAGGGGCCTGGAACACTGAAGCTTTCTTT.

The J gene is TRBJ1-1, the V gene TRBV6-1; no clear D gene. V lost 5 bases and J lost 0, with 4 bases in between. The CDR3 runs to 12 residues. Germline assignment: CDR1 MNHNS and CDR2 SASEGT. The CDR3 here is CASSPLNTEAFF. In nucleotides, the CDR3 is TGTGCCAGCAGTCCTCTGAACACTGAAGCTTTCTTT.

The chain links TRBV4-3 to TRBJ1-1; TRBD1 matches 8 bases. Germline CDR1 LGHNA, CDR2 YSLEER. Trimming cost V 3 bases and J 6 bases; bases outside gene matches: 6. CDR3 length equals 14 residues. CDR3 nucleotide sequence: TGCGCCAGCAGCCAGAGACAGGGGAGCGCTGAAGCTTTCTTT. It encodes CASSQRQGSAEAFF.

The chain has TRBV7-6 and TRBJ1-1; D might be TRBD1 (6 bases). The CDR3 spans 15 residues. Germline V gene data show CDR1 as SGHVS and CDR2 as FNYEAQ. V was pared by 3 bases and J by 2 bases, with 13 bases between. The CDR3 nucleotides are TGTGCCAGCAGCTTCGAGGGGGACCTAAACACTGAAGCTTTCTTT. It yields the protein CASSFEGDLNTEAFF.

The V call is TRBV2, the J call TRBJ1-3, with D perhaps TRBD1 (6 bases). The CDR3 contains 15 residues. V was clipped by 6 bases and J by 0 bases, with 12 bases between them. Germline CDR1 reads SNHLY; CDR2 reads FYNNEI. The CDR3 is CASRGTGTSGNTIYF. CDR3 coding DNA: TGTGCCAGCAGAGGTACAGGGACCTCTGGAAACACCATATATTTT.

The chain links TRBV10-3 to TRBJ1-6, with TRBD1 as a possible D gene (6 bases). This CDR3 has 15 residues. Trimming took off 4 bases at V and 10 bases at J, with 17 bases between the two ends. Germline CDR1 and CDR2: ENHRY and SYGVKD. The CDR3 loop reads CAISGGWTGGSPLHF. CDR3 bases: TGTGCCATCAGTGGGGGGTGGACGGGGGGCTCACCCCTCCACTTT.

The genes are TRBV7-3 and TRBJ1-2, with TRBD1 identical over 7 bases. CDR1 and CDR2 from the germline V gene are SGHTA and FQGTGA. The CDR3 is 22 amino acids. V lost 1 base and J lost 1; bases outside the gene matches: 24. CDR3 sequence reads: CASSLKRQGVLPPPTLNYGYTF. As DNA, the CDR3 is TGTGCCAGCAGCTTAAAAAGACAGGGAGTCTTACCTCCACCCACTCTTAACTATGGCTACACCTTC.

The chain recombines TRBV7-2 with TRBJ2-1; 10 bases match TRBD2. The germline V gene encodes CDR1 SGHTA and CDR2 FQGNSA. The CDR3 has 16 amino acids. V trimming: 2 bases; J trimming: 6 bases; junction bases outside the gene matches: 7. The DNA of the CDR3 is TGTGCCAGCAGCTTAAGCGGGGGGGCAATTATCAATGAGCAGTTCTTC. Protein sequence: CASSLSGGAIINEQFF.

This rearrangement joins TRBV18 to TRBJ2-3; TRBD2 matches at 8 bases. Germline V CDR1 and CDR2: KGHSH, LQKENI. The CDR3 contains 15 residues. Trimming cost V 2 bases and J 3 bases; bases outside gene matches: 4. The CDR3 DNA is TGTGCCAGCTCACCAAAGAGCGGGGGAACAGATACGCAGTATTTT. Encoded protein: CASSPKSGGTDTQYF.